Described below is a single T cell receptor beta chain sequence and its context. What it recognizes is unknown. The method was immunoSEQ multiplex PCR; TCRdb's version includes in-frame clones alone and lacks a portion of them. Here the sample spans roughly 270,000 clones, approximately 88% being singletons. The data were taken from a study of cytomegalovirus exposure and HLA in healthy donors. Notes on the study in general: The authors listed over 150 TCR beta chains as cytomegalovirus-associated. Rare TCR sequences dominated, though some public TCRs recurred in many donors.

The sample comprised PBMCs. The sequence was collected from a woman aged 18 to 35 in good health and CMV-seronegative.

The CDR3 bases are TGTGCCAGCAGTGATATCGGGAGGAACACTGAAGCTTTCTTT. It is translated as CASSDIGRNTEAFF. The chain is built from TRBV25-1 and TRBJ1-1, with D hard to call. Germline assignment: CDR1 MGHDK and CDR2 SYGVNS. The CDR3 contains 14 residues. Trimming removed 3 bases from V and 1 base from J, with 9 bases in between. Complete variable domain (other parts from reference TRBV25-1 and TRBJ1-1): EADIYQTPRYLVIGTGKKITLECSQTMGHDKMYWYQQDPGMELHLIHYSYGVNSTEKGDLSSESTVSRIRTEHFPLTLESARPSHTSQYLCASSDIGRNTEAFFGQGTRLTVV.